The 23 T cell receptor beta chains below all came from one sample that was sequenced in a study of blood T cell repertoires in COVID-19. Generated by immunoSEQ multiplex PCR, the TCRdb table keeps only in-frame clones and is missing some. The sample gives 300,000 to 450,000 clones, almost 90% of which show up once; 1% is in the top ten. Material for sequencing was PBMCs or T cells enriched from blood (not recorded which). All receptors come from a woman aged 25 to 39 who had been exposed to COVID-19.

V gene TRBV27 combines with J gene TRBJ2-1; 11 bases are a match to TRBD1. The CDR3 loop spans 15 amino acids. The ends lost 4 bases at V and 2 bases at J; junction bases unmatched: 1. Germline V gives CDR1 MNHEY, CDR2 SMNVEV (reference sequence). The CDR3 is CASSWGQGAYNEQFF. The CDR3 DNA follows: TGTGCCAGCAGTTGGGGACAGGGGGCCTACAATGAGCAGTTCTTC.

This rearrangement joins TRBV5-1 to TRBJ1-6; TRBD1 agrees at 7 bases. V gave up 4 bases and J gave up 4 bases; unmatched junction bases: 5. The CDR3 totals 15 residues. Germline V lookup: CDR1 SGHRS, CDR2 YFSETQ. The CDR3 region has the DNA TGCGCCAGCAGCCCAGGACAGGCTTATAATTCACCCCTCCACTTT. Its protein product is CASSPGQAYNSPLHF.

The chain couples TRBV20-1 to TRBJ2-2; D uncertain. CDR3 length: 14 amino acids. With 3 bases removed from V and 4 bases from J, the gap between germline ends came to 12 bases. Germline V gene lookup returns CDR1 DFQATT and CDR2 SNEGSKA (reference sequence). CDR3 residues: CSASGGPRTGELFF. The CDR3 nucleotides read TGCAGTGCTAGTGGTGGGCCGCGCACCGGGGAGCTGTTTTTT.

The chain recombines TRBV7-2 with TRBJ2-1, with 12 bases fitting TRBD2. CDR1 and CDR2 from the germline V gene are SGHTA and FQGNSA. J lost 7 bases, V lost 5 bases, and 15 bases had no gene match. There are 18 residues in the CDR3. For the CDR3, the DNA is TGTGCCAGCAGCCCGTGGGCTAGCGGGAGGGCCGGGGGGAATGAGCAGTTCTTC. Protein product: CASSPWASGRAGGNEQFF.

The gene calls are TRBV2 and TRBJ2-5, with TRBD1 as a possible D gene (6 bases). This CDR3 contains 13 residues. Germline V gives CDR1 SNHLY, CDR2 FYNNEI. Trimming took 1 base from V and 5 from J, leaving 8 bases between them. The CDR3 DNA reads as TGTGCCAGCAGTGAAGGACAGGAGGAGACCCAGTACTTC. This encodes CASSEGQEETQYF.

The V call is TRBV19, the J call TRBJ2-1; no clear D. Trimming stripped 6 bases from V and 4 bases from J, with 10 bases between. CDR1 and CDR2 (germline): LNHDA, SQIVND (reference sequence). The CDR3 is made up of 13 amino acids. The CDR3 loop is CASSIDGYNEQFF. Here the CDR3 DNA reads TGTGCCAGTAGCATCGACGGGTACAATGAGCAGTTCTTC.

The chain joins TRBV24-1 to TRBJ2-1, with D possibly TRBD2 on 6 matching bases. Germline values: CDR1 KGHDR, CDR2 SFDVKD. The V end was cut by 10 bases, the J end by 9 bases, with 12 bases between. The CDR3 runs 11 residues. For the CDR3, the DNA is TGTGCCACTATGATCGGGGGTGAGCAGTTCTTC. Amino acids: CATMIGGEQFF.

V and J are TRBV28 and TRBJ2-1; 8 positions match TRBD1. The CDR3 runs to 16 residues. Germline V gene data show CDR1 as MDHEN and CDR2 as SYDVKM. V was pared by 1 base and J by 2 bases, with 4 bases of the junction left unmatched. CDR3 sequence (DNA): TGTGCCAGCAGTTTATTATCAGGGGGCCCCTACAATGAGCAGTTCTTC. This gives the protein CASSLLSGGPYNEQFF.

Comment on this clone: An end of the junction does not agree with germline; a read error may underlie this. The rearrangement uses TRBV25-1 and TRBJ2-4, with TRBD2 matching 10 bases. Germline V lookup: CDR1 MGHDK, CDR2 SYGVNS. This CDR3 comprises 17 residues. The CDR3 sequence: CTSTPRGAGGDKNIQYF. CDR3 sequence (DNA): TGTACCAGCACCCCCAGGGGAGCGGGAGGGGACAAAAACATTCAGTACTTC. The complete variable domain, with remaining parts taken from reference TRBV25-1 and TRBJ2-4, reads EADIYQTPRYLVIGTGKKITLECSQTMGHDKMYWYQQDPGMELHLIHYSYGVNSTEKGDLSSESTVSRIRTEHFPLTLESARPSHTSQYLCTSTPRGAGGDKNIQYFGAGTRLSVL.

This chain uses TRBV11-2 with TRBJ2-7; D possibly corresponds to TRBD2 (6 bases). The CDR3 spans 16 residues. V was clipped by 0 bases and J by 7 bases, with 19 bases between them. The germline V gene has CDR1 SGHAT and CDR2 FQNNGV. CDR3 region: CASSLEKSLSREEQYF. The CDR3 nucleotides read TGTGCCAGCAGCTTAGAAAAGAGTCTAAGCCGGGAGGAGCAGTACTTC. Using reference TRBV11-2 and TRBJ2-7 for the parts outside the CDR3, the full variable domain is EAGVAQSPRYKIIEKRQSVAFWCNPISGHATLYWYQQILGQGPKLLIQFQNNGVVDDSQLPKDRFSAERLKGVDSTLKIQPAKLEDSAVYLCASSLEKSLSREEQYFGPGTRLTVT.

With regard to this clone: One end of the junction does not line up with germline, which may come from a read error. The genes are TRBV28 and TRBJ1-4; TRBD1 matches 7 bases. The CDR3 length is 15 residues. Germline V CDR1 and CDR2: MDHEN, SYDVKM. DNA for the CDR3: TGTGCCAGCAGTTTTGGAGGGACAGCTAACGAAAAACTGTTTTTT. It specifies CASSFGGTANEKLFF.

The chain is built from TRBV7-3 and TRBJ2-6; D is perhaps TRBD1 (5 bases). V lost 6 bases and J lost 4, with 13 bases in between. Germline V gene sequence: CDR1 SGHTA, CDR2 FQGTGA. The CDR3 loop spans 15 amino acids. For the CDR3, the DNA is TGTGCCAGCAGAGGAGACAGCTCCGGGGCCAACGTCCTGACTTTC. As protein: CASRGDSSGANVLTF.

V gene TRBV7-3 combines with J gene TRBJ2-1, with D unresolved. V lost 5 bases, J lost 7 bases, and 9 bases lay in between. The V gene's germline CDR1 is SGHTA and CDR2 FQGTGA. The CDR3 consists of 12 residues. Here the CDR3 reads CASSPDNNEQFF. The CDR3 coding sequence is TGTGCCAGCAGCCCAGACAATAATGAGCAGTTCTTC.

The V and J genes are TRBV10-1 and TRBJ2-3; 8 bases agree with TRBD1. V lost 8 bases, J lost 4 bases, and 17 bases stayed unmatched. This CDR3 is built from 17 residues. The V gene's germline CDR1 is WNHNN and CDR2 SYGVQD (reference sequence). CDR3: CASPERGRGPPPDTQYF. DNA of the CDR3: TGCGCCAGCCCCGAACGGGGCAGGGGGCCTCCCCCAGATACGCAGTATTTT.

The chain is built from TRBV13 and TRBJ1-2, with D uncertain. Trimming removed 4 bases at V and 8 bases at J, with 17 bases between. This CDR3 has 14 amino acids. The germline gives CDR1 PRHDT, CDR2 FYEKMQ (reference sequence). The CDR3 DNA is TGTGCCAGCAGCTCCCGGACTACCTCCCCAGGCTACACCTTC. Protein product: CASSSRTTSPGYTF.

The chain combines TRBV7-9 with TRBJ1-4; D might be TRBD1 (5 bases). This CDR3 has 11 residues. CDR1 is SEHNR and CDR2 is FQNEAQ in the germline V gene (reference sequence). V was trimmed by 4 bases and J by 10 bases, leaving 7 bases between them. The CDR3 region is CASSYGGKLFF. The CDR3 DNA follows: TGTGCCAGCAGCTACGGGGGAAAACTGTTTTTT.

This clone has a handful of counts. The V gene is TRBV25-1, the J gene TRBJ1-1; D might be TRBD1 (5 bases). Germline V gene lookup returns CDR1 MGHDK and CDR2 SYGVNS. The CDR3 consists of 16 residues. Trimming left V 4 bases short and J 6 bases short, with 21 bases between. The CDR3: CASSARGDRHLPEAFF. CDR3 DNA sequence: TGTGCCAGCAGTGCCCGGGGGGACCGACACCTCCCTGAAGCTTTCTTT.

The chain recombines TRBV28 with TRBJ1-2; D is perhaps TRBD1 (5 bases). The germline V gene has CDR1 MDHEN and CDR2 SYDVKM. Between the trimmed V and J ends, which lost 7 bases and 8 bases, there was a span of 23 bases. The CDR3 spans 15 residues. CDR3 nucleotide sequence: TGTGCCAGCACCTCAGCCGGACATCCCAGTTTGGGCTACACCTTC. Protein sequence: CASTSAGHPSLGYTF.

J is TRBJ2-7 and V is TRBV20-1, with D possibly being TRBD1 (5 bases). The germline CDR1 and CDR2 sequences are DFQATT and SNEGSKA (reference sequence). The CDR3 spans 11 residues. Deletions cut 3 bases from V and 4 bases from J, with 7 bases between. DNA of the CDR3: TGCAGTGCTAGCAGGGAATACGAGCAGTACTTC. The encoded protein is CSASREYEQYF.

CDR3 coding DNA: TGTGCCAGCAGCTTAGAGGCGGCTAGCCTAGTCTCCTACAATGAGCAGTTCTTC. Residues: CASSLEAASLVSYNEQFF. The V gene is TRBV11-3, the J gene TRBJ2-1, with D possibly TRBD2 on 5 matching bases. Germline CDR1 and CDR2: SGHNT and YENEEA. V lost 0 bases to trimming and J lost 0 bases, with 15 bases between them. This CDR3 is 18 amino acids long.

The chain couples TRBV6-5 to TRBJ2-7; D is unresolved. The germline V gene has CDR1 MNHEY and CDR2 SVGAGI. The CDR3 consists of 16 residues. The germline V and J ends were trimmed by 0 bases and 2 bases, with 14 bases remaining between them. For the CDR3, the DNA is TGTGCCAGCAGTTACTCCCAGGTCTTAGGTACCTACGAGCAGTACTTC. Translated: CASSYSQVLGTYEQYF.

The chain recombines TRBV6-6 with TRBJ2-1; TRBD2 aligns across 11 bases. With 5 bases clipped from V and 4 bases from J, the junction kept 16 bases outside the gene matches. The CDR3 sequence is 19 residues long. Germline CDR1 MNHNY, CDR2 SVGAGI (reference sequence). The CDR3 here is CASSPGGSGRGTFYNEQFF. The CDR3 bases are TGTGCCAGCAGTCCCGGGGGTAGCGGGAGGGGGACGTTTTACAATGAGCAGTTCTTC.

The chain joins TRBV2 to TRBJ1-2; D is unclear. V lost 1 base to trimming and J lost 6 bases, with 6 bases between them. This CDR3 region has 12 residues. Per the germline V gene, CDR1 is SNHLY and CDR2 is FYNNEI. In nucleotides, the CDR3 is TGTGCCAGCAGTGAAGTTCTCCATGGCTACACCTTC. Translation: CASSEVLHGYTF.